This TCR beta chain was recovered during a study of T cell changes during pregnancy in multiple sclerosis (dated by TCRdb to between 2018 and 2020). Study-wide context: The study examined how the T cell repertoire changed over the course of pregnancy in women with multiple sclerosis.

As encoded in the germline V gene, CDR1 is SGHAT while CDR2 is FQNNGV. The CDR3 runs 16 residues from the cysteine to the phenylalanine. Left in the record is the CDR3 DNA by itself, 48 bases read in frame from the first base. V gives up 2 bases and J gives up 0 bases, and the segment between their germline ends measures 12 bases. Libraries were constructed by the immunoSEQ multiplex PCR assay. Entries here come from immuneACCESS through TCRdb and include only in-frame sequences with V and J called. Some clones fail to appear in such tables; in the studies checked, an unresolved V gene covers under half of the shortfall, and the cause of the remainder is unknown. This sample has some 87,000 clones in its table, and 90% to 95% of those were observed once. Approximately 1% of the sample is in the top ten clones. Turning to this clone: Its antigen specificity is not known. Qualities for individual bases were not recorded, and no much larger clone is one base off.

Material: peripheral blood, obtained in the second trimester of pregnancy. This sequence originates from a female donor with multiple sclerosis, enrolled in a pregnancy study. This chain is built from TRBV11-2 and TRBJ2-3; no D segment can be confidently identified. The nucleotide sequence is TGTGCCAGCAGCTTACGAGTCGTTGTGAGCACAGATACGCAGTATTTT. The translation is CASSLRVVVSTDTQYF.